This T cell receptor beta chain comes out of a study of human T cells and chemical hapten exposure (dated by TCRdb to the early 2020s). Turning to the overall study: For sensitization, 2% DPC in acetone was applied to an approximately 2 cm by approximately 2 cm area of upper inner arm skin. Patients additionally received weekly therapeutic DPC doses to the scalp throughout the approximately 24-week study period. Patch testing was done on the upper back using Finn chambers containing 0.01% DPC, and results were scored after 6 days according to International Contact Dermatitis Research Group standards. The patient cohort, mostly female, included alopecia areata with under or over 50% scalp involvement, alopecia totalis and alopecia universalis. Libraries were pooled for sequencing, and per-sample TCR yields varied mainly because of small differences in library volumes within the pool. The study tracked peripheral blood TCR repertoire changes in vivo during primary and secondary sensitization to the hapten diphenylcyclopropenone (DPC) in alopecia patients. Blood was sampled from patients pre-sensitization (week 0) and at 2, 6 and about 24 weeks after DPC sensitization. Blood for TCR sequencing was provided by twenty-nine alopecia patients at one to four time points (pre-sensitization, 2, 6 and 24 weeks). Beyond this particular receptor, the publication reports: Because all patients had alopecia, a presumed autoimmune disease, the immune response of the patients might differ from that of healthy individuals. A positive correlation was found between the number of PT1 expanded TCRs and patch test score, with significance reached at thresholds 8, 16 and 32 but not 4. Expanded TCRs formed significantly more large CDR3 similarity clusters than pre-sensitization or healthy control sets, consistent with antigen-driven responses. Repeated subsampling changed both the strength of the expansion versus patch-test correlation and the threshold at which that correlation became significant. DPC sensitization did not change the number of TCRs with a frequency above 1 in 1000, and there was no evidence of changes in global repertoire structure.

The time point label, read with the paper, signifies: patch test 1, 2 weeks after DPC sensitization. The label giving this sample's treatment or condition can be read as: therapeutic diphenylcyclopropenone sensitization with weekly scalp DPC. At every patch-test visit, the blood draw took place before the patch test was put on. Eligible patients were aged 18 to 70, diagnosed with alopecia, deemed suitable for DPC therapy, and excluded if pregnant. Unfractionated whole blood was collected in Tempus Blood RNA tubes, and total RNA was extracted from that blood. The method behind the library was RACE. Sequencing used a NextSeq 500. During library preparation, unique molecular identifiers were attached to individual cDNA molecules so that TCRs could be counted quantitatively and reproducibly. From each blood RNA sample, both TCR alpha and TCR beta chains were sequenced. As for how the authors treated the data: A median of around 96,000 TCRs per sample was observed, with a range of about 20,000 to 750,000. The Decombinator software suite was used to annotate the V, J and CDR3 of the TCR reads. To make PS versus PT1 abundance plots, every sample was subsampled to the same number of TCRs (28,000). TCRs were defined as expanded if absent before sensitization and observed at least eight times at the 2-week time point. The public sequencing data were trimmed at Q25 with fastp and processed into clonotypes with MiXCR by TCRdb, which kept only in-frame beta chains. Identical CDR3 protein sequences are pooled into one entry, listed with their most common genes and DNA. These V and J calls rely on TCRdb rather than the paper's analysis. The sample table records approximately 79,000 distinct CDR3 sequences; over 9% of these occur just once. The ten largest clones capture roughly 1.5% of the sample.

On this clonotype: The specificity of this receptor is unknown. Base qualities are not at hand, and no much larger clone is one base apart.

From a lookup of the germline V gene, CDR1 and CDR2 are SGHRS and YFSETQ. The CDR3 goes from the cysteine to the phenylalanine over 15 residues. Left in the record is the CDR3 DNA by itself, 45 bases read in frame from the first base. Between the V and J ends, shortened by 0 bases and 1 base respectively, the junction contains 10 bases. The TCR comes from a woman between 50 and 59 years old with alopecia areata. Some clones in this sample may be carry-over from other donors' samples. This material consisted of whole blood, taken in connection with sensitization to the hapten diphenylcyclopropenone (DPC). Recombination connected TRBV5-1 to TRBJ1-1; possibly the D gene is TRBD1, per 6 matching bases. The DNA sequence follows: TGCGCCAGCAGCTTGGGGCTCAGGGGGAACACTGAAGCTTTCTTT. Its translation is CASSLGLRGNTEAFF.